The rows below give T cell receptor beta chains drawn from one sample of a study of T-cell reconstitution after alpha-beta-depleted transplantation in children. TCRdb itself ran the PCR reads through MiXCR, one entry per CDR3 protein. Of 200,000 to 250,000 distinct CDR3 sequences listed, approximately 9% were seen once; the top ten hold roughly 6.2%. The sample in question was PBMCs from the stem cell graft donor, obtained from the stem cell graft. Receptors originate from a human donor who donated a stem cell graft to a child with acute lymphoblastic leukemia. CDR3s include the opening cysteine and the closing phenylalanine or tryptophan. The D gene is left open where the match is weak. Part of the rows lack a size; the others show once, few, many or a class for expanded clones.

j_gene: TRBJ1-2
v_gene: TRBV27
d_gene: .
abundance: many
CDR3aa: CASRLVGGGHNYGYTF
CDR3nt: TGTGCCAGCCGACTTGTTGGGGGCGGACATAACTATGGCTACACCTTC

j_gene: TRBJ1-2
v_gene: TRBV3-1
d_gene: .
abundance: .
CDR3aa: CASSQPGPNLQYGYTF
CDR3nt: TGTGCCAGCAGCCAGCCGGGTCCTAATCTCCAATATGGCTACACCTTC

j_gene: TRBJ2-2
v_gene: TRBV18
d_gene: TRBD1
abundance: .
CDR3aa: CASSPRGQGNTGELFF
CDR3nt: TGTGCCAGCTCACCACGGGGACAGGGCAACACCGGGGAGCTGTTTTTT

j_gene: TRBJ2-1
v_gene: TRBV2
d_gene: .
abundance: few
CDR3aa: CASSERRGSYNEQFF
CDR3nt: TGTGCCAGCAGTGAACGGAGGGGTAGTTACAATGAGCAGTTCTTC

j_gene: TRBJ1-1
v_gene: TRBV5-4
d_gene: .
abundance: .
CDR3aa: CASSSGGGVNTEAFF
CDR3nt: TGTGCCAGCAGTTCGGGGGGGGGAGTGAACACTGAAGCTTTCTTT

j_gene: TRBJ1-1
v_gene: TRBV30
d_gene: .
abundance: few
CDR3aa: CAWSLAVDTEAFF
CDR3nt: TGTGCCTGGAGTCTGGCAGTGGACACTGAAGCTTTCTTT

j_gene: TRBJ2-6
v_gene: TRBV29-1
d_gene: TRBD1
abundance: few
CDR3aa: CSVGTGLSSGANVLTF
CDR3nt: TGCAGCGTCGGGACAGGACTCTCCTCTGGGGCCAACGTCCTGACTTTC

j_gene: TRBJ2-3
v_gene: TRBV24-1
d_gene: .
abundance: many
CDR3aa: CATSDFGEQYF
CDR3nt: TGTGCCACCAGTGATTTTGGGGAGCAGTATTTT

j_gene: TRBJ2-3
v_gene: TRBV12-3/TRBV12-4
d_gene: .
abundance: many
CDR3aa: CASSSSVLDGPDTQYF
CDR3nt: TGTGCCAGCAGTTCCTCTGTCCTAGATGGCCCAGATACGCAGTATTTT

j_gene: TRBJ1-2
v_gene: TRBV20-1
d_gene: TRBD1
abundance: few
CDR3aa: CSARPGTGNYGYTF
CDR3nt: TGCAGTGCTAGACCGGGGACAGGGAACTATGGCTACACCTTC

j_gene: TRBJ2-5
v_gene: TRBV20-1
d_gene: TRBD2
abundance: .
CDR3aa: CSASFARGQETQYF
CDR3nt: TGCAGTGCTAGTTTTGCGCGGGGGCAAGAGACCCAGTACTTC

j_gene: TRBJ2-7
v_gene: TRBV4-3
d_gene: .
abundance: few
CDR3aa: CASSQERRYEQYF
CDR3nt: TGCGCCAGCAGCCAAGAAAGGCGCTACGAGCAGTACTTC

j_gene: TRBJ1-2
v_gene: TRBV4-3
d_gene: .
abundance: .
CDR3aa: CASSQATDYGYTF
CDR3nt: TGCGCCAGCAGCCAAGCGACAGATTATGGCTACACCTTC

j_gene: TRBJ1-1
v_gene: TRBV7-9
d_gene: .
abundance: many
CDR3aa: CASSFSPNTEAFF
CDR3nt: TGTGCCAGCAGCTTCTCACCGAACACTGAAGCTTTCTTT

j_gene: TRBJ2-7
v_gene: TRBV20-1
d_gene: TRBD1
abundance: many
CDR3aa: CSAWDRDVSYEQYF
CDR3nt: TGCAGTGCCTGGGACAGGGACGTATCCTACGAGCAGTACTTC

j_gene: TRBJ1-4
v_gene: TRBV3-1
d_gene: TRBD1
abundance: many
CDR3aa: CASSRGTGETNEKLFF
CDR3nt: TGTGCCAGCAGCCGGGGGACAGGAGAAACTAATGAAAAACTGTTTTTT

j_gene: TRBJ1-2
v_gene: TRBV7-2
d_gene: TRBD1
abundance: .
CDR3aa: CASSDRTGENYGYTF
CDR3nt: TGTGCCAGCAGCGATCGGACAGGGGAGAACTATGGCTACACCTTC

j_gene: TRBJ2-3
v_gene: TRBV15
d_gene: .
abundance: .
CDR3aa: CATSPERSISDTQYF
CDR3nt: TGTGCCACCAGCCCCGAACGGAGCATTTCGGATACGCAGTATTTT

j_gene: TRBJ1-1
v_gene: TRBV30
d_gene: .
abundance: few
CDR3aa: CAWSPLTPNTEAFF
CDR3nt: TGTGCCTGGAGTCCCCTTACACCGAACACTGAAGCTTTCTTT

j_gene: TRBJ1-1
v_gene: TRBV5-1
d_gene: TRBD1
abundance: many
CDR3aa: CASSNPGQGKMAFF
CDR3nt: TGCGCCAGCAGCAACCCTGGACAGGGGAAGATGGCTTTCTTT

j_gene: TRBJ1-1
v_gene: TRBV7-8
d_gene: .
abundance: few
CDR3aa: CASSQWLLRATEAFF
CDR3nt: TGTGCCAGCAGCCAATGGCTCTTGAGGGCCACTGAAGCTTTCTTT

j_gene: TRBJ2-2
v_gene: TRBV5-5
d_gene: .
abundance: .
CDR3aa: CASSLDPLAGELFF
CDR3nt: TGTGCCAGCAGCTTGGATCCACTAGCCGGGGAGCTGTTTTTT

j_gene: TRBJ1-5
v_gene: TRBV27
d_gene: TRBD1
abundance: few
CDR3aa: CASTKRGTGPYWEPQHF
CDR3nt: TGTGCCAGCACCAAAAGGGGGACAGGACCCTATTGGGAGCCCCAGCATTTT

j_gene: TRBJ2-3
v_gene: TRBV29-1
d_gene: .
abundance: few
CDR3aa: CSVGWDTDTQYF
CDR3nt: TGCAGCGTTGGGTGGGACACAGATACGCAGTATTTT

j_gene: TRBJ1-4
v_gene: TRBV12-3/TRBV12-4
d_gene: TRBD1
abundance: few
CDR3aa: CASSLRGTASGGKLFF
CDR3nt: TGTGCCAGCAGTTTAAGAGGGACAGCTTCTGGGGGAAAACTGTTTTTT